The sequence of this TCR beta chain was determined in a study of blood T cells in healthy people across ages (dated by TCRdb to 2013 to 2016). Notes on the research overall: In model experiments, template switching captured about one uniquely barcoded TCR beta cDNA molecule for every two T cells. To avoid experimental bias, donors of different ages were randomly spread across the sequencing lanes. Using deep sequencing normalized with unique cDNA molecular identifiers, the study measured how TCR beta repertoire diversity changes with age. Two additional independent replicas of 1 million unique cDNA reads from the same blood draw were analyzed for two donors (one aged 18 to 30 and one aged 80 or older). Four age groups were formed from the donors: young (average around 15 years), middle-aged (roughly 38), aged (approximately 60) and long-lived (approximately 80). Findings and caveats that apply to the study as a whole: Compared with the aged group, more naive CD4+ T cells, fewer expanded clones and increased TCR diversity were shown by the long-lived group, suggesting age selection. Since profiling was done on bulk unsorted PBMCs, naive and antigen-experienced compartments could not be conclusively compared. Estimates of total diversity based on one million sequenced T cells were considered lower bounds and underestimates. The percentage of naive T cells measured by flow cytometry correlated strongly with observed TCR beta diversity. As age increased, observed TCR beta diversity per million T cells dropped in a roughly linear way, and a significant reduction was already evident by age 40. Because the CMV infection status of the donors was unknown, age-related changes in expanded clonotypes may potentially have been confounded.

Systemically healthy Caucasian individuals from Russia, 39 in total and aged about 6 to 95 years, were included as donors. Each donor gave ten milliliters of peripheral blood, drawn into EDTA-treated Vacutainer tubes. Ficoll-Paque density-gradient centrifugation was used to isolate PBMCs, with at least 6.5 million per sample. Total RNA was extracted from PBMCs with Trizol reagent, with at least 5.5 micrograms obtained per sample. Naive CD45RAhigh/CD27high T cell percentages were measured by flow cytometry on a PBMC aliquot from every donor. A few counts support this clonotype. The clone's antigen remains unknown. Base qualities are not provided; no much larger clone lies one nucleotide away. Libraries were made using 5' RACE. These reads were obtained on an Illumina HiSeq 2500. A second roughly 7 to 12 cycle PCR used a sample-barcoded 5' primer and a J-beta primer mix. A unique molecular identifier was introduced onto each TCR beta cDNA molecule by a template-switch 5' adaptor carrying 12 random nucleotides. At least 2.5 million CDR3-containing paired-end reads were obtained from each sample. First-strand cDNA synthesis was performed from all RNA using the Mint cDNA synthesis kit, with priming by a TRBC-specific oligonucleotide. All cDNA was treated with uracil-DNA glycosylase and then went through a first 18-cycle PCR with the universal primers M1SS and BC2_uni_R. The authors' pipeline ran thus. Normalization of each sample was performed by random selection of 1 million high-quality reads, each carrying a distinct molecular identifier. Instead of being binned into consensus sequences, reads that shared molecular identifiers were thrown out. MiTCR, run with a Q25 quality threshold and the strictest error-elimination algorithm, handled CDR3 identification, clonotype clustering and error correction. A nonparametric unseen species model using Euler transformation provided a lower-bound estimate of total TCR beta diversity. TCRdb reworked the public reads: Q25 trimming with fastp, MiXCR clone assembly, productive beta chains retained. Under each unique CDR3 protein, matching rows form one entry showing the most common genes and DNA. The V and J calls reflect TCRdb's pipeline rather than the authors' work. This sample comprises hundreds of thousands of distinct CDR3 sequences, about 55% of them detected only once. Around 53% of the sample belongs to the ten largest clones.

Sequenced material: blood. This receptor was obtained from a man aged 55 to 70 in good health.

The DNA sequence reads TGTGCCAGCAGCCCCCGGGAGGGACCCACCTATGGCTACACCTTC. Its amino acids are CASSPREGPTYGYTF. The rearranged chain carries TRBV7-9 and TRBJ1-2; possibly the D gene is TRBD1, per 5 matching bases. Trimming costs V 5 bases and J 4 bases, and their ends lie 17 bases apart. Via the germline V gene (reference sequence), CDR1 is SEHNR and CDR2 FQNEAQ. The CDR3 runs 15 residues from the cysteine to the phenylalanine. The sequence is cut down to CDR3 DNA, 45 bases in frame from base 1.